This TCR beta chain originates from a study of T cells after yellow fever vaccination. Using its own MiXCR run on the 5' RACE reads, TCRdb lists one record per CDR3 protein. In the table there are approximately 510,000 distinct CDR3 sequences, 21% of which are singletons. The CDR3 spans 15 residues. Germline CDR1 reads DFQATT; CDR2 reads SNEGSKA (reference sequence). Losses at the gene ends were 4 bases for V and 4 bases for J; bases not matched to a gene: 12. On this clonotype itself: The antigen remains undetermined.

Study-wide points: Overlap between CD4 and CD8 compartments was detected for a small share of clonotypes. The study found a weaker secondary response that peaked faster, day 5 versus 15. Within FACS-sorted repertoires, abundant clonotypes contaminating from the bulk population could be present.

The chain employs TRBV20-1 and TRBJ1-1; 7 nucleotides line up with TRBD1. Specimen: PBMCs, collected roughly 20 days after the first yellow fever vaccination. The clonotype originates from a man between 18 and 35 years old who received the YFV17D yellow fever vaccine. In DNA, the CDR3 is TGCAGTGCTATCTCTCCGACAGGGAGGATCACTGAAGCTTTCTTT. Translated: CSAISPTGRITEAFF.